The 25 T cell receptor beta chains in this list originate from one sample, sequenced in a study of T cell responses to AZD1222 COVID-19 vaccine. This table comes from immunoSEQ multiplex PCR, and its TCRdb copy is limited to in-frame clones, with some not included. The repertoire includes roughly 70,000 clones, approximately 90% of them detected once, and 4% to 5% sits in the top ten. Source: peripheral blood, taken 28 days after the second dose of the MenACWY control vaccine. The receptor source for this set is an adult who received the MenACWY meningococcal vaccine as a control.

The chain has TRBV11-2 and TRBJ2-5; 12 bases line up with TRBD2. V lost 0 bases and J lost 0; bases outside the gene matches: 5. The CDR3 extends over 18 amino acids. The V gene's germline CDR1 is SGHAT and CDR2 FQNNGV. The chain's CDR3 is CASSLELAGGVYQETQYF. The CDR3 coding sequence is TGTGCCAGCAGCTTAGAGCTAGCGGGAGGGGTGTACCAAGAGACCCAGTACTTC. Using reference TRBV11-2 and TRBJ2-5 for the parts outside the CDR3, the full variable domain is EAGVAQSPRYKIIEKRQSVAFWCNPISGHATLYWYQQILGQGPKLLIQFQNNGVVDDSQLPKDRFSAERLKGVDSTLKIQPAKLEDSAVYLCASSLELAGGVYQETQYFGPGTRLLVL.

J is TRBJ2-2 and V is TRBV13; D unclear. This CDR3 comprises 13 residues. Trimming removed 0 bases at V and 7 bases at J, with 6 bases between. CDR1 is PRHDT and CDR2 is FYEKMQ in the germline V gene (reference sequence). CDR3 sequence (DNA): TGTGCCAGCAGCTTAGGGGTGGGCGGGGAGCTGTTTTTT. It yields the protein CASSLGVGGELFF.

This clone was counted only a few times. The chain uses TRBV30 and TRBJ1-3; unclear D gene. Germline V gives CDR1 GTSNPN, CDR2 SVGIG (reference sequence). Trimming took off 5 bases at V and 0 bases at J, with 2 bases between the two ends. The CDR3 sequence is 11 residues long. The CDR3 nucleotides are TGTGCCTGGGACTCTGGAAACACCATATATTTT. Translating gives CAWDSGNTIYF.

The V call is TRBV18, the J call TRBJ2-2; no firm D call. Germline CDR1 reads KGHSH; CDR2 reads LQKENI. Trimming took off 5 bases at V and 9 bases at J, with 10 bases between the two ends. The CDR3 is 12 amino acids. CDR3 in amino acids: CASSSPPRELFF. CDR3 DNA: TGTGCCAGCTCATCCCCCCCCCGGGAGCTGTTTTTT. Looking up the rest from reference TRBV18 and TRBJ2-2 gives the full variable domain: NAGVMQNPRHLVRRRGQEARLRCSPMKGHSHVYWYRQLPEEGLKFMVYLQKENIIDESGMPKERFSAEFPKEGPSILRIQQVVRGDSAAYFCASSSPPRELFFGEGSRLTVL.

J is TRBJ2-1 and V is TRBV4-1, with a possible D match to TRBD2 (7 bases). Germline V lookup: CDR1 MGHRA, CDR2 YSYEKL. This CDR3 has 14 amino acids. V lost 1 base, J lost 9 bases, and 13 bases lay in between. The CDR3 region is CASSQGGGAIEQFF. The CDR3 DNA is TGCGCCAGCAGCCAAGGAGGGGGGGCGATTGAGCAGTTCTTC.

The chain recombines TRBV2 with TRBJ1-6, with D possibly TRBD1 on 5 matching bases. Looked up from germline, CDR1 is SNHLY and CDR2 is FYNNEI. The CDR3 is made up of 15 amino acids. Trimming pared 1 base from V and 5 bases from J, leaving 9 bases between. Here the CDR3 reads CASSEEARDNSPLHF. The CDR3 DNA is TGTGCCAGCAGTGAAGAGGCCAGGGATAATTCACCCCTCCACTTT.

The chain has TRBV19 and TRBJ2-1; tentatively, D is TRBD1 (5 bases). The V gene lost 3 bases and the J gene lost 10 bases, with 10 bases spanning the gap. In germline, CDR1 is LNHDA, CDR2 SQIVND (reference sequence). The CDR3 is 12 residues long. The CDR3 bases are TGTGCCAGTAGTATTTTGTGGGGCGAGCAGTTCTTC. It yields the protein CASSILWGEQFF.

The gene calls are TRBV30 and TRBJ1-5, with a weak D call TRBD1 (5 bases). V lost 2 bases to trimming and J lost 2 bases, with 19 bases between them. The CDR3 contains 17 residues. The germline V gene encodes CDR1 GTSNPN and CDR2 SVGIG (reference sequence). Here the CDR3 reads CAWSPKADSRGNQPQHF. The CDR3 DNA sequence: TGTGCCTGGAGTCCAAAGGCAGACAGTCGGGGCAATCAGCCCCAGCATTTT.

In DNA form, the CDR3 reads TGTGCCAGCAGTTACTCGACAGGGTATCAAGAGACCCAGTACTTC. It specifies CASSYSTGYQETQYF. The chain links TRBV6-5 to TRBJ2-5; 7 bases map to TRBD1. The germline gives CDR1 MNHEY, CDR2 SVGAGI. V trimming: 0 bases; J trimming: 2 bases; junction bases outside the gene matches: 3. This CDR3 has 15 residues.

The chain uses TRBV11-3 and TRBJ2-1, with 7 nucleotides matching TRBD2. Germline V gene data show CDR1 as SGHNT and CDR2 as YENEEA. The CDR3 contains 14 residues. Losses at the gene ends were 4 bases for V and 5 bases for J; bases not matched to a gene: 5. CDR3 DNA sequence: TGTGCCAGCAGCTCCGGGACTACTAACAATGAGCAGTTCTTC. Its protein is CASSSGTTNNEQFF.

Here the CDR3 reads CASSSRGRSYEQYF. The CDR3 nucleotides read TGTGCCAGCAGCAGCCGGGGGCGAAGCTACGAGCAGTACTTC. The rearrangement uses TRBV6-2 or TRBV6-3 and TRBJ2-7; TRBD1 or TRBD2 may be the D gene (6 bases each). There are 14 residues in the CDR3. V gave up 6 bases and J gave up 3 bases, with 15 bases separating them. Per germline, CDR1 MNHEY and CDR2 SVGEGT.

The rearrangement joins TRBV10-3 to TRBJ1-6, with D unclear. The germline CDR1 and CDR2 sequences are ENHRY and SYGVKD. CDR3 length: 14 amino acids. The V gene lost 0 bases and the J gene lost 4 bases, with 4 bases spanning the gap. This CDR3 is CAISESGYNSPLHF. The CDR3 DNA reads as TGTGCCATCAGTGAGTCTGGGTATAATTCACCCCTCCACTTT.

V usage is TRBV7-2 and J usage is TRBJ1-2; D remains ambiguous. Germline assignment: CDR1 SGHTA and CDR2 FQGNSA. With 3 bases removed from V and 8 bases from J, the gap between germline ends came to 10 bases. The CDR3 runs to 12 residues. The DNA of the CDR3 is TGTGCCAGCAGCTTTTTATCAGTCGGCTACACCTTC. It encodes CASSFLSVGYTF.

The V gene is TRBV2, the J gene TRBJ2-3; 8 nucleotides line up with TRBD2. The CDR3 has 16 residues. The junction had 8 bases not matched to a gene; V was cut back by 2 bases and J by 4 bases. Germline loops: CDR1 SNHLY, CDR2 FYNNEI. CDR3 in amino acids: CASSERGLAGADTQYF. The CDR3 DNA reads TGTGCCAGCAGTGAAAGAGGACTAGCAGGGGCAGATACGCAGTATTTT.

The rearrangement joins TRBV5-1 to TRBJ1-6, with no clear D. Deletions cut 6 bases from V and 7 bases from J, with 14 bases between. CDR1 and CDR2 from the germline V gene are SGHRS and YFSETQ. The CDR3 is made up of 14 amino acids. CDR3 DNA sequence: TGCGCCAGCACCCTCGCAGGAACCAATTCACCCCTCCACTTT. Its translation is CASTLAGTNSPLHF.

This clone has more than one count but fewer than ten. CDR3 coding DNA: TGTGCCAGCAGTCTGCAGGGCACAGATACGCAGTATTTT. This gives the protein CASSLQGTDTQYF. This rearrangement joins TRBV2 to TRBJ2-3; D unresolved. Between the trimmed V and J ends, which lost 5 bases and 1 base, there was a span of 7 bases. The CDR3 sequence is 13 residues long. From germline, CDR1 is SNHLY and CDR2 FYNNEI.

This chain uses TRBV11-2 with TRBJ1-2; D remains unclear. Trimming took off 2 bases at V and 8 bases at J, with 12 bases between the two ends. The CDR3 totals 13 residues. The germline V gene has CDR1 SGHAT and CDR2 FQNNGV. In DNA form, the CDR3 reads TGTGCCAGCAGCTTAACTGCCCTGGGGGGCTACACCTTC. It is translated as CASSLTALGGYTF.

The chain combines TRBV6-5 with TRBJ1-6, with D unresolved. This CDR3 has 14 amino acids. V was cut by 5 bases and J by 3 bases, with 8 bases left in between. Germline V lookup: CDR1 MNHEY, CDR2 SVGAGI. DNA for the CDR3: TGTGCCAGCAGTAGAGACGGCTATAATTCACCCCTCCACTTT. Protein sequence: CASSRDGYNSPLHF.

The CDR3 DNA follows: TGCAGCGCAGGGTCCGGGGGGCACACCAACACAGATACGCAGTATTTT. Translated, it gives CSAGSGGHTNTDTQYF. The chain joins TRBV29-1 to TRBJ2-3, with D possibly TRBD2 on 7 matching bases. Trimming pared 7 bases from V and 2 bases from J, leaving 22 bases between. The CDR3 contains 16 residues. In germline, CDR1 is SQVTM, CDR2 ANQGSEA.

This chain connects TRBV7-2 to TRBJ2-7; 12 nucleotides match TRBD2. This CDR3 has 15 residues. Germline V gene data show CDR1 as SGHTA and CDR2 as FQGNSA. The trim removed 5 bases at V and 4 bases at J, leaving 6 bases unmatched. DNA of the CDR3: TGTGCCAGCAGCCCCACGGGACTAGCGGGTTACGAGCAGTACTTC. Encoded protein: CASSPTGLAGYEQYF.

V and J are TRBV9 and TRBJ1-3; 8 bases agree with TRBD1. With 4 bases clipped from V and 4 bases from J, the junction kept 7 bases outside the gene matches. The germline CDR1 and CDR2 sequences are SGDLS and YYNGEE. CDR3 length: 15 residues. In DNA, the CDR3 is TGTGCCAGCAGCCACGGACAGGGAGCGGGAAACACCATATATTTT. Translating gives CASSHGQGAGNTIYF.

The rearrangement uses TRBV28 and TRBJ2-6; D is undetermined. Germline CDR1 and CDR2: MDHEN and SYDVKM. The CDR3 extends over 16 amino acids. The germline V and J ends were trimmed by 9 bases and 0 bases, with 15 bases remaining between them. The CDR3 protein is CASHRTDLSGANVLTF. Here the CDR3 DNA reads TGTGCCAGTCATAGGACGGACCTCTCTGGGGCCAACGTCCTGACTTTC.

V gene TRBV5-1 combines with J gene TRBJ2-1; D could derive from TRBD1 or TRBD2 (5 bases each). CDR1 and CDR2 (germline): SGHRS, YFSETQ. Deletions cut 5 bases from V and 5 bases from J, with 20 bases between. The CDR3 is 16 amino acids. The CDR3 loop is CASRGVSRGWHNEQFF. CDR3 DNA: TGCGCCAGCAGAGGGGTGAGCCGGGGTTGGCACAATGAGCAGTTCTTC.

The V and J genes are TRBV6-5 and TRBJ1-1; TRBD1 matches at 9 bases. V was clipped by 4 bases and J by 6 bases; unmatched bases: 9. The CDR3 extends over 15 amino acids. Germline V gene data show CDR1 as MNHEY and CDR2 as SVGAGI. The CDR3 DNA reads TGTGCCAGCAGTTCCCCCGGACAGGGGATACCTGAAGCTTTCTTT. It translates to CASSSPGQGIPEAFF.

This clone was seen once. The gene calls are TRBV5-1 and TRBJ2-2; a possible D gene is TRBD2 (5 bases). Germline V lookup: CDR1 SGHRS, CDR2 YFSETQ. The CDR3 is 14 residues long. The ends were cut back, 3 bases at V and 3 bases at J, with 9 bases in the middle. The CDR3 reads CASSSRGDTGELFF. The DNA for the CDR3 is TGCGCCAGCAGCTCACGGGGTGACACCGGGGAGCTGTTTTTT.